Each of the 30 T cell receptor beta chains below was sequenced from the same sample in a study of blood T cell repertoires in COVID-19. Assay used: immunoSEQ multiplex PCR; TCRdb lists only in-frame clones, some missing. The profile covers roughly 110,000 clones, with around 90% appearing a single time and roughly 1.2% taken by the ten largest. Source material: peripheral blood. All receptors derive from a woman in her twenties or thirties with acute or convalescent COVID-19.

The chain combines TRBV10-1 with TRBJ2-7; 8 bases align to TRBD2. The junction had 5 bases not matched to a gene; V was cut back by 5 bases and J by 2 bases. This CDR3 is built from 14 residues. Germline V gene data show CDR1 as WNHNN and CDR2 as SYGVQD (reference sequence). CDR3 in DNA: TGCGCCAGCAGTCGGGGGGGGACACCCTACGAGCAGTACTTC. It translates to CASSRGGTPYEQYF.

V and J are TRBV7-9 and TRBJ1-4, with TRBD1 matching 11 bases. The CDR3 is 18 residues long. V was pared by 5 bases and J by 0 bases, with 8 bases of the junction left unmatched. CDR1 is SEHNR and CDR2 is FQNEAQ in the germline V gene (reference sequence). The CDR3 loop reads CASSHRDRGSTTNEKLFF. Here the CDR3 DNA reads TGTGCCAGCAGCCACCGGGACAGGGGGTCAACAACTAATGAAAAACTGTTTTTT.

The chain is built from TRBV6-5 and TRBJ2-7; TRBD1 is a possible D gene (5 bases). Per germline, CDR1 MNHEY and CDR2 SVGAGI. This CDR3 spans 12 amino acids. The CDR3 reads CATHRSTYEQYF. CDR3 DNA sequence: TGTGCTACGCACAGGAGTACCTACGAGCAGTACTTC.

This chain links TRBV19 with TRBJ1-1; D possibly corresponds to TRBD1 (5 bases). Germline CDR1 is LNHDA and CDR2 is SQIVND (reference sequence). The V and J ends lost 5 bases and 5 bases respectively, with 21 bases between them. The CDR3 totals 16 residues. CDR3 amino acids: CASSPPRGPGRTEAFF. CDR3 DNA sequence: TGTGCCAGTAGTCCGCCGAGGGGTCCGGGGAGGACTGAAGCTTTCTTT.

This clone was seen only once. V usage is TRBV3-1 (or the pseudogene TRBV3-2) and J usage is TRBJ1-1, with D unclear. The CDR3 has 14 amino acids. V was pared by 4 bases and J by 1 base, with 10 bases between. Germline CDR1 and CDR2: LGHDT and YNNKEL (reference sequence). CDR3 DNA sequence: TGTGCCAGCAGCCTAGCGGTGGAGAACACTGAAGCTTTCTTT. This translates into CASSLAVENTEAFF.

The genes are TRBV7-3 and TRBJ2-5; D gene unclear. The V and J ends lost 2 bases and 4 bases respectively, with 11 bases between them. This CDR3 is 14 amino acids long. CDR1 is SGHTA, CDR2 FQGTGA, per germline. This chain's CDR3 is CASSLEAPSETQYF. The CDR3 DNA follows: TGTGCCAGCAGCTTAGAGGCCCCTTCAGAGACCCAGTACTTC.

The rearrangement uses TRBV7-3 and TRBJ2-3, with 13 nucleotides matching TRBD2. The CDR3 totals 16 residues. Trimming at V came to 5 bases and at J to 5 bases, leaving 7 bases not matched to a gene. Germline CDR1 SGHTA, CDR2 FQGTGA. CDR3 protein: CASSPGLAGARDTQYF. The CDR3 DNA reads as TGTGCCAGCAGCCCCGGACTAGCGGGGGCCCGAGATACGCAGTATTTT.

This clone was recorded only once. Germline and junction disagree at one end, which may indicate a read error. The rearrangement joins TRBV3-1 (or the pseudogene TRBV3-2) to TRBJ1-3; D not resolved. Germline loops: CDR1 LGHDT, CDR2 YNNKEL (reference sequence). The CDR3 covers 15 residues. In nucleotides, the CDR3 is TGTGCCAGCAGCCAAGAACTTGCCTCTCGAAACACCATATATTTT. This codes for CASSQELASRNTIYF.

The chain employs TRBV30 and TRBJ1-1; D ambiguous. V was pared by 8 bases and J by 3 bases, with 10 bases between. The germline CDR1 and CDR2 sequences are GTSNPN and SVGIG (reference sequence). This CDR3 is built from 11 residues. CDR3 region: CAGNGDTEAFF. The CDR3 bases are TGTGCCGGGAATGGAGACACTGAAGCTTTCTTT.

The chain recombines TRBV11-2 with TRBJ1-3; D is unresolved. Germline V CDR1 and CDR2: SGHAT, FQNNGV. The CDR3 is 14 amino acids. Deletions cut 2 bases from V and 4 bases from J, with 9 bases between. The CDR3 here is CASSLRPGGNTIYF. CDR3 in DNA: TGTGCCAGCAGCTTACGGCCCGGGGGAAACACCATATATTTT.

This clone has only a few counts. This chain connects TRBV19 to TRBJ1-4, with 7 bases identical to TRBD1. The V and J ends lost 8 bases and 5 bases, in that order; junction bases with no gene match: 14. This CDR3 is built from 16 residues. Germline V CDR1 and CDR2: LNHDA, SQIVND (reference sequence). The CDR3 nucleotides are TGTGCCAGTGCTCAACGAAACAGGGGCGGCAATGAAAAACTGTTTTTT. Protein product: CASAQRNRGGNEKLFF.

In nucleotides, the CDR3 is TGTGCCAGCAGGACCGGGACTAGCGAGTACAATGAGCAGTTCTTC. Translation: CASRTGTSEYNEQFF. The rearrangement links TRBV7-8 to TRBJ2-1, with 10 bases fitting TRBD2. Germline trimming cut 6 bases from V and 4 bases from J; bases unmatched to any gene: 6. This CDR3 region has 15 residues. From germline, CDR1 is SGHVS and CDR2 FQNEAQ.

The V and J genes are TRBV19 and TRBJ2-6; 8 bases match TRBD1. Germline CDR1 reads LNHDA; CDR2 reads SQIVND (reference sequence). The CDR3 is 19 residues long. With 4 bases clipped from V and 3 bases from J, the junction kept 14 bases outside the gene matches. CDR3 amino acids: CASSTLKRTGTDGANVLTF. CDR3 nucleotide sequence: TGTGCCAGTAGTACCCTCAAGAGGACAGGGACGGATGGGGCCAACGTCCTGACTTTC.

The chain carries TRBV6-5 and TRBJ2-3; 7 nucleotides match TRBD1. This CDR3 contains 14 residues. Germline V gene data show CDR1 as MNHEY and CDR2 as SVGAGI. The junction had 3 bases not matched to a gene; V was cut back by 6 bases and J by 0 bases. CDR3 sequence (DNA): TGTGCCAGCAGGGGGACAGCGAGCACAGATACGCAGTATTTT. This sequence encodes CASRGTASTDTQYF.

This clone was detected once. The gene calls are TRBV28 and TRBJ2-2, with TRBD2 identical over 7 bases. The ends lost 4 bases at V and 11 bases at J; junction bases unmatched: 19. Germline V lookup: CDR1 MDHEN, CDR2 SYDVKM. This CDR3 contains 17 residues. The CDR3 region is CASSSTKGRGGRIELFF. The CDR3 DNA is TGTGCCAGCAGTTCGACAAAAGGGAGGGGAGGACGGATCGAGCTGTTTTTT. Full variable domain (outside the CDR3, taken from reference TRBV28 and TRBJ2-2): DVKVTQSSRYLVKRTGEKVFLECVQDMDHENMFWYRQDPGLGLRLIYFSYDVKMKEKGDIPEGYSVSREKKERFSLILESASTNQTSMYLCASSSTKGRGGRIELFFGEGSRLTVL.

This CDR3 reads CASLRRRWNEQFF. CDR3 in DNA: TGTGCCAGCTTACGACGGAGATGGAATGAGCAGTTCTTC. J is TRBJ2-1 and V is TRBV5-6; D is undetermined. Germline-derived CDR1 and CDR2 are SGHDT and YYEEEE. The CDR3 spans 13 residues. The V and J ends lost 7 bases and 7 bases respectively, with 15 bases between them.

The V and J genes are TRBV7-2 and TRBJ1-6; D is uncertain. Between the trimmed V and J ends, which lost 4 bases and 5 bases, there was a span of 15 bases. The germline V gene has CDR1 SGHTA and CDR2 FQGNSA. The length of the CDR3 is 16 residues. CDR3 sequence reads: CASSSFRTANNSPLHF. CDR3 bases: TGTGCCAGCAGCTCTTTCCGGACTGCAAATAATTCACCCCTCCACTTT.

The chain combines TRBV27 with TRBJ1-3; 7 bases align to TRBD1. V shed 5 bases, J shed 0 bases, and the junction held 13 bases outside the gene matches. CDR3 length: 18 amino acids. Per the germline V gene, CDR1 is MNHEY and CDR2 is SMNVEV (reference sequence). The DNA of the CDR3 is TGTGCCAGCAGTCCCTTACCCGGGACAGTAAGCTCTGGAAACACCATATATTTT. Its translation is CASSPLPGTVSSGNTIYF.

The J gene is TRBJ1-1, the V gene TRBV6-5; D remains ambiguous. With 6 bases removed from V and 7 bases from J, the gap between germline ends came to 9 bases. The CDR3 has 11 residues. CDR1 and CDR2 (germline): MNHEY, SVGAGI. This chain's CDR3 is CASRALDEAFF. CDR3 sequence (DNA): TGTGCCAGCAGGGCTCTAGATGAAGCTTTCTTT.

The chain links TRBV30 to TRBJ1-6; 8 bases match TRBD1. Germline assignment: CDR1 GTSNPN and CDR2 SVGIG (reference sequence). V shed 3 bases and J 10 bases; nucleotides not matched to a gene: 11. The CDR3 runs to 15 residues. This chain's CDR3 is CAWRASDRDGSPLHF. DNA for the CDR3: TGTGCCTGGAGGGCTTCGGACAGGGACGGGTCACCCCTCCACTTT.

The chain couples TRBV6-6 to TRBJ1-3, with 8 bases aligning to TRBD1. Trimming cost V 5 bases and J 3 bases; bases outside gene matches: 6. The CDR3 runs 15 residues. Germline lookup yields CDR1 MNHNY and CDR2 SVGAGI (reference sequence). The CDR3 loop is CASSQGGQGGNTIYF. Here the CDR3 DNA reads TGTGCCAGCAGTCAAGGCGGACAGGGTGGAAACACCATATATTTT.

This clone has just a few counts. The rearrangement links TRBV7-2 to TRBJ2-1; D unclear. The CDR3 has 13 amino acids. Germline V gene lookup returns CDR1 SGHTA and CDR2 FQGNSA. Trimming shortened V by 5 bases and J by 10 bases, and 15 bases separated the two germline ends. The CDR3 is CASSRPPTNEQFF. The CDR3 DNA is TGTGCCAGCAGCAGACCCCCTACTAACGAGCAGTTCTTC.

The rearrangement links TRBV5-1 to TRBJ2-3; 12 positions agree with TRBD2. Germline V CDR1 and CDR2: SGHRS, YFSETQ. This CDR3 has 17 amino acids. The ends lost 5 bases at V and 1 base at J; junction bases unmatched: 8. The CDR3 nucleotides are TGCGCCAGCAGTTTTAAACTAGCGGGAGGCCGCACAGATACGCAGTATTTT. Amino acids: CASSFKLAGGRTDTQYF.

V usage is TRBV11-2 and J usage is TRBJ2-1; D may be TRBD2 (5 bases). The CDR3 has 15 amino acids. Between the trimmed V and J ends, which lost 2 bases and 9 bases, there was a span of 17 bases. The germline CDR1 and CDR2 sequences are SGHAT and FQNNGV. The CDR3 sequence: CASSLIRGLGLEQFF. The CDR3 DNA sequence: TGTGCCAGCAGCTTAATTCGCGGGTTGGGCCTTGAGCAGTTCTTC.

The chain links TRBV14 to TRBJ1-5; D is ambiguous. From germline, CDR1 is SGHDN and CDR2 FVKESK. CDR3 length equals 14 residues. The ends were cut back, 1 base at V and 0 bases at J, with 4 bases in the middle. The CDR3 DNA reads TGTGCCAGCAGCCAAGCTAATAGCAATCAGCCCCAGCATTTT. Protein sequence: CASSQANSNQPQHF.

This rearrangement joins TRBV6-2 or TRBV6-3 to TRBJ1-3; D is ambiguous. Germline V CDR1 and CDR2: MNHEY, SVGEGT. V was cut by 2 bases and J by 5 bases, with 10 bases left in between. The CDR3 is 14 amino acids. Here the CDR3 reads CASSYATRRNTIYF. As DNA, the CDR3 is TGTGCCAGCAGTTACGCGACAAGAAGAAACACCATATATTTT.

The J gene is TRBJ1-3, the V gene TRBV10-3; D is ambiguous. CDR1 and CDR2 from the germline V gene are ENHRY and SYGVKD. The CDR3 has 14 amino acids. With 11 bases removed from V and 0 bases from J, the gap between germline ends came to 14 bases. The CDR3 DNA reads as TGTGCCTCCCGAGGAGGGTCCTCTGGAAACACCATATATTTT. This sequence encodes CASRGGSSGNTIYF.

The chain employs TRBV5-4 and TRBJ2-2; 7 nucleotides line up with TRBD1. Losses at the gene ends were 4 bases for V and 6 bases for J; bases not matched to a gene: 9. The germline V gene encodes CDR1 SGHNT and CDR2 YYREEE (reference sequence). This CDR3 is 15 amino acids long. As DNA, the CDR3 is TGTGCCAGCAGCCCCGAGACAGGGTCCCCCGGGGAGCTGTTTTTT. The encoded protein is CASSPETGSPGELFF.

J is TRBJ2-3 and V is TRBV5-1; 15 bases match TRBD2. J gave up 6 bases and V 5 bases, and 7 bases lay outside the gene matches. This CDR3 is 16 amino acids long. CDR1 and CDR2 from the germline V gene are SGHRS and YFSETQ. The CDR3 DNA follows: TGCGCCAGCAGACAAGCTGGGACTAGCGGGGGGGATACGCAGTATTTT. Translating gives CASRQAGTSGGDTQYF.

This clone was detected a few times. The chain couples TRBV15 to TRBJ2-2; TRBD1 matches 11 bases. The V and J ends lost 3 bases and 6 bases, in that order; junction bases with no gene match: 9. This CDR3 region has 17 residues. CDR1 and CDR2 (germline): LNHNV, YYDKDF (reference sequence). The CDR3 protein is CATSSGRDRGISGELFF. The CDR3 nucleotides are TGTGCCACCAGCAGCGGAAGGGACAGGGGGATCTCCGGGGAGCTGTTTTTT.